Each of the 14 T cell receptor beta chains below was sequenced from the same sample in a study of cytomegalovirus exposure and HLA in healthy donors. PCR primers comprised 60 Vbeta and 13 Jbeta primers. The method was immunoSEQ multiplex PCR; TCRdb's version includes in-frame clones alone and lacks a portion of them. This sample contains about 48,000 clones. The sequenced sample was PBMCs. These receptors were taken from a male donor in good health and CMV-seropositive.

The V gene is TRBV28, the J gene TRBJ1-2; D is perhaps TRBD1 (5 bases). The germline V gene encodes CDR1 MDHEN and CDR2 SYDVKM. This CDR3 comprises 13 residues. Trimming stripped 9 bases from V and 8 bases from J, with 19 bases between. The CDR3, as DNA: TGTGCCAGTTGCGGATGGCAGGGTGAAGGCTACACCTTC. It encodes CASCGWQGEGYTF.

This rearrangement joins TRBV9 to TRBJ2-3, with a possible D match to TRBD2 (5 bases). Trimming shortened V by 0 bases and J by 6 bases, and 5 bases separated the two germline ends. There are 12 residues in the CDR3. Germline V gene sequence: CDR1 SGDLS, CDR2 YYNGEE. The CDR3 loop reads CASSVGGDTQYF. The DNA of the CDR3 is TGTGCCAGCAGCGTAGGAGGGGATACGCAGTATTTT.

V is TRBV28 and J is TRBJ2-3, with 7 nucleotides matching TRBD2. V lost 6 bases to trimming and J lost 2 bases; unmatched junction nucleotides: 8. The CDR3 is 15 residues long. Germline lookup yields CDR1 MDHEN and CDR2 SYDVKM. CDR3 amino acids: CASRGEGSSTDTQYF. The CDR3 DNA follows: TGTGCCAGCAGGGGGGAGGGCAGCTCCACAGATACGCAGTATTTT. The complete variable domain, with remaining parts taken from reference TRBV28 and TRBJ2-3, reads DVKVTQSSRYLVKRTGEKVFLECVQDMDHENMFWYRQDPGLGLRLIYFSYDVKMKEKGDIPEGYSVSREKKERFSLILESASTNQTSMYLCASRGEGSSTDTQYFGPGTRLTVL.

CDR3 sequence: CASSSIDRGGFYEQYF. The CDR3 region has the DNA TGTGCCAGCAGCTCCATCGACAGGGGGGGTTTCTACGAGCAGTACTTC. The rearrangement uses TRBV11-2 and TRBJ2-7, with 9 bases that match TRBD1. V lost 4 bases to trimming and J lost 3 bases; unmatched junction nucleotides: 10. The CDR3 consists of 16 residues. From germline, CDR1 is SGHAT and CDR2 FQNNGV.

V usage is TRBV7-2 and J usage is TRBJ2-3; 8 nucleotides match TRBD2. The CDR3 runs to 16 residues. The germline CDR1 and CDR2 sequences are SGHTA and FQGNSA. Germline trimming cut 4 bases from V and 5 bases from J; bases unmatched to any gene: 11. The DNA of the CDR3 is TGTGCCAGCAGCTCCCTCTCGGGGGGGCCGAGAGATACGCAGTATTTT. Its protein is CASSSLSGGPRDTQYF.

The chain joins TRBV4-3 to TRBJ2-7, with D possibly matching TRBD1 (6 bases). The germline V gene has CDR1 LGHNA and CDR2 YSLEER. The CDR3 has 14 amino acids. V was clipped by 1 base and J by 3 bases, with 10 bases between them. The CDR3 coding sequence is TGCGCCAGCAGCCAAGGGACAGCCCACTACGAGCAGTACTTC. Residues: CASSQGTAHYEQYF.

The V gene is TRBV9, the J gene TRBJ2-1, with 7 positions matching TRBD2. Germline V gene lookup returns CDR1 SGDLS and CDR2 YYNGEE. V shed 0 bases, J shed 4 bases, and the junction held 4 bases outside the gene matches. The CDR3 runs to 15 residues. The CDR3 reads CASSVGASGYNEQFF. For the CDR3, the DNA is TGTGCCAGCAGCGTAGGCGCTAGCGGATACAATGAGCAGTTCTTC.

Comment on this clone: The junction departs from germline at one end; a sequencing error may be responsible. The CDR3 bases are TGCAGCGTTGGAGGGTCGGATAACCCGGATTCCTTT. Its protein product is CSVGGSDNPDSF. The chain recombines TRBV29-1 with TRBJ1-1; no clear D gene. Germline loops: CDR1 SQVTM, CDR2 ANQGSEA. This CDR3 is 12 amino acids long.

This chain joins TRBV5-1 and TRBJ2-1; tentatively, D is TRBD2 (6 bases). Germline V gene sequence: CDR1 SGHRS, CDR2 YFSETQ. V was shortened by 0 bases and J by 5 bases, with 12 bases between the two germline ends. The CDR3 runs 15 residues. CDR3 sequence (DNA): TGCGCCAGCAGCTTGGTTCCGGGGGTGGACAATGAGCAGTTCTTC. Protein product: CASSLVPGVDNEQFF.

The rearrangement links TRBV10-3 to TRBJ2-7; D possibly corresponds to TRBD1 (6 bases). V lost 3 bases and J 4 bases, leaving 16 bases between the germline ends. The CDR3 spans 15 residues. Per germline, CDR1 ENHRY and CDR2 SYGVKD. The CDR3 here is CAISDMDSRTYEQYF. Here the CDR3 DNA reads TGTGCCATCAGTGACATGGACAGTCGAACTTACGAGCAGTACTTC.

V usage is TRBV19 and J usage is TRBJ2-2; the D is unclear. The V gene's germline CDR1 is LNHDA and CDR2 SQIVND (reference sequence). The CDR3 runs to 13 residues. Trimming removed 3 bases at V and 1 base at J, with 3 bases between. The CDR3 is CASSILNTGELFF. The CDR3 DNA reads TGTGCCAGTAGTATTCTGAACACCGGGGAGCTGTTTTTT.

The chain recombines TRBV18 with TRBJ2-7, with D perhaps TRBD2 (6 bases). Germline CDR1 KGHSH, CDR2 LQKENI. V shed 2 bases and J shed 3 bases, with 14 bases lying between them. The CDR3 contains 15 residues. Here the CDR3 DNA reads TGTGCCAGCTCACCATTCGGGCAGGGAGGCTACGAGCAGTACTTC. This gives the protein CASSPFGQGGYEQYF.

The J gene is TRBJ2-6, the V gene TRBV10-3; D might be TRBD1 (6 bases). CDR3 length: 9 amino acids. Between the trimmed V and J ends, which lost 10 bases and 16 bases, there was a span of 11 bases. Germline V CDR1 and CDR2: ENHRY, SYGVKD. The CDR3 loop reads CASRGQLTF. Here the CDR3 DNA reads TGTGCCAGCCGAGGACAGCTGACTTTC.

The genes are TRBV7-6 and TRBJ1-1; 10 nucleotides line up with TRBD1. The length of the CDR3 is 17 residues. The germline V gene encodes CDR1 SGHVS and CDR2 FNYEAQ. Unmatched junction bases numbered 10, after V lost 1 base and J lost 5 bases. The CDR3 is CASSLEQTGGAGTEAFF. Written as DNA, the CDR3 is TGTGCCAGCAGCTTAGAGCAGACAGGGGGCGCGGGGACTGAAGCTTTCTTT.